Presented here are 8 T cell receptor beta chains from one specimen sequenced in a study of beta chain features in type 1 diabetes. Expressed TCRB transcripts were sequenced, since all the RNA that had been isolated was reverse transcribed. Measured with immunoSEQ multiplex PCR; TCRdb has only the in-frame clones, and not every one. The sample has hundreds of thousands of clones; under 20% are singletons. Sequenced input: naive CD4+ T cells from blood. Every receptor here comes from a woman younger than 35 in good health.

The chain has TRBV10-3 and TRBJ1-1; the D gene is possibly TRBD1 (5 bases). V gave up 8 bases and J gave up 5 bases, with 15 bases separating them. Germline CDR1 and CDR2: ENHRY and SYGVKD. This CDR3 is 13 amino acids long. CDR3 DNA sequence: TGTGCCATCGGCGGGGGGAGCGTGACTGAAGCTTTCTTT. Protein sequence: CAIGGGSVTEAFF.

The chain combines TRBV10-3 with TRBJ2-3; D gene unclear. Germline values: CDR1 ENHRY, CDR2 SYGVKD. This CDR3 region has 15 residues. V was trimmed by 4 bases and J by 0 bases, leaving 11 bases between them. CDR3 sequence: CAISVSRSSTDTQYF. The CDR3, as DNA: TGTGCCATCAGTGTGTCTAGATCTAGCACAGATACGCAGTATTTT.

The CDR3 region is CASSSGTSGGELFF. The DNA of the CDR3 is TGTGCCAGCAGCTCAGGGACTAGTGGCGGGGAGCTGTTTTTT. The chain has TRBV7-3 and TRBJ2-2, with 8 positions matching TRBD2. The CDR3 covers 14 residues. V lost 4 bases and J lost 7; bases outside the gene matches: 5. Germline lookup yields CDR1 SGHTA and CDR2 FQGTGA.

This clone was seen a handful of times. Distinct nucleotide sequences in the sample also encode this CDR3. The rearrangement joins TRBV7-2 to TRBJ2-7; D gene uncertain. Germline CDR1 and CDR2: SGHTA and FQGNSA. The CDR3 contains 11 residues. The germline V and J ends were trimmed by 4 bases and 7 bases, with 8 bases remaining between them. The CDR3 DNA reads TGTGCCAGCAGCTCCCGATATGAGCAGTACTTC. This sequence encodes CASSSRYEQYF.

This clone was seen more than once but under ten times. The rearrangement joins TRBV11-2 to TRBJ2-7, with D unresolved. The V end lost 2 bases, the J end lost 3 bases, and 14 bases lay between the germline ends. Germline-derived CDR1 and CDR2 are SGHAT and FQNNGV. This CDR3 region has 15 residues. CDR3 bases: TGTGCCAGCAGCTTAAATCAAGGACCGATCTACGAGCAGTACTTC. Residues: CASSLNQGPIYEQYF.

The chain carries TRBV29-1 and TRBJ1-1; D is unresolved. CDR1 and CDR2 (germline): SQVTM, ANQGSEA. V shed 2 bases and J shed 6 bases, with 10 bases lying between them. CDR3 size: 12 residues. CDR3 protein: CSVERGKSEAFF. The CDR3 DNA reads TGCAGCGTTGAAAGAGGTAAATCTGAAGCTTTCTTT.

CDR3 nucleotides: TGTGCCAGCAGTTACTCGATGTCAGGATCACGGTACTTC. Translation gives CASSYSMSGSRYF. This chain links TRBV6-5 with TRBJ2-4; D is uncertain. The ends were cut back, 0 bases at V and 15 bases at J, with 15 bases in the middle. Germline lookup yields CDR1 MNHEY and CDR2 SVGAGI. This CDR3 spans 13 amino acids.

The table lists this clone with a few counts. The V and J genes are TRBV19 and TRBJ2-7; 11 nucleotides align to TRBD2. V was clipped by 3 bases and J by 1 base; unmatched bases: 5. Germline values: CDR1 LNHDA, CDR2 SQIVND (reference sequence). CDR3 length: 16 amino acids. The CDR3 here is CASSMGGTSGSYEQYF. The CDR3 DNA follows: TGTGCCAGTAGTATGGGCGGGACTAGCGGATCCTACGAGCAGTACTTC.